This TCR beta chain was recorded in a study of T-cell reconstitution after alpha-beta-depleted transplantation in children. Study-wide results and limits: Reportedly, roughly two months post-transplant, alpha-beta T cells arose from several hundred expanded graft clones. It was surviving recipient T cells and thymic progenitors that gave some patients high TCRbeta diversity at day 60.

The authors prepared the TCRbeta library with unique molecular identifiers. One entry per CDR3 protein results from TCRdb running MiXCR on the PCR reads. The repertoire holds about 240,000 distinct CDR3 sequences, with around 25% as singletons. This clonotype has a count of ten or more. Its target is unknown. Germline V gene data show CDR1 as MDHEN and CDR2 as SYDVKM. CDR3 length equals 15 residues. Trimming cost V 3 bases and J 0 bases, with 11 bases left between them. This rearrangement joins TRBV28 to TRBJ2-5; D ambiguous. The TCR originated in a girl aged 2 to 9 with Fanconi anemia, due to receive a stem cell transplant. The sample was PBMCs, taken before TCRalphabeta/CD19-depleted stem cell transplant. CDR3 DNA sequence: TGTGCCAGCAGTTTCAGATCATCGTACCAAGAGACCCAGTACTTC. Translated: CASSFRSSYQETQYF.